This T cell receptor (beta chain) was documented in a study of blood T cell repertoires in COVID-19. Turning to the study itself: Acute and convalescent COVID-19 specimens originated in the United States, Italy and Spain. PBMCs, B-cell-depleted T cells, or T cells provided the cDNA or gDNA that made up the material.

This clone has a count of ten or more. Trimming at V came to 5 bases and at J to 10 bases, leaving 11 bases not matched to a gene. The CDR3 runs to 14 residues. In germline, CDR1 is SGHTA, CDR2 FQGNSA. Using immunoSEQ multiplex PCR, the repertoire was profiled, and TCRdb retains in-frame clones only, with some absent. The table has about 190,000 clones, around 79% seen once; the top ten hold around an eighth. The chain joins TRBV7-2 to TRBJ2-1, with 7 nucleotides matching TRBD2. The sample was peripheral blood. The clonotype originates from a man aged 45 to 65 who had recovered from COVID-19. This CDR3 is CASSRGRGEWEQFF. Here the CDR3 DNA reads TGTGCCAGCAGCCGCGGGAGAGGGGAATGGGAGCAGTTCTTC.